The 31 T cell receptor beta chains given below trace back to one sample, sequenced in a study of vaccination effects on CD4 cells after COVID-19. CD4+ T cells specific for antigen were expanded with viral peptide pools by the ViraFEST assay before sequencing. It was after 10 days of culture that CD4+ T cells were isolated. From March to December 2020, the person had a SARS-CoV-2 infection that was confirmed by PCR. This table comes from immunoSEQ multiplex PCR, and its TCRdb copy is limited to in-frame clones, with some not included. The sample has about 19,000 clones; approximately 74% are singletons. Their cognate antigens are unknown. The source material was CD4+ T cells from PBMCs cultured with SARS-CoV-2 spike peptides, sampled before COVID-19 vaccination. The receptors were gathered from a human donor who had a prior SARS-CoV-2 infection.

V is TRBV2 and J is TRBJ1-1, with 7 bases matching TRBD1. The V and J ends lost 7 bases and 6 bases, in that order; junction bases with no gene match: 11. This CDR3 comprises 14 residues. Germline CDR1 SNHLY, CDR2 FYNNEI. The CDR3 sequence is CASKSGTANPEAFF. CDR3 nucleotide sequence: TGTGCCAGCAAGTCAGGGACAGCAAACCCTGAAGCTTTCTTT. The full variable domain, its missing parts supplied by reference TRBV2 and TRBJ1-1, is EPEVTQTPSHQVTQMGQEVILRCVPISNHLYFYWYRQILGQKVEFLVSFYNNEISEKSEIFDDQFSVERPDGSNFTLKIRSTKLEDSAMYFCASKSGTANPEAFFGQGTRLTVV.

V usage is TRBV7-9 and J usage is TRBJ1-2, with 7 bases lining up with TRBD1. Germline CDR1 and CDR2: SEHNR and FQNEAQ (reference sequence). The junction had 10 bases not matched to a gene; V was cut back by 4 bases and J by 8 bases. This CDR3 comprises 14 residues. The CDR3 sequence: CASSYKQGTRGYTF. The CDR3 DNA is TGTGCCAGCAGCTATAAACAGGGGACCCGCGGCTACACCTTC.

The chain joins TRBV5-1 to TRBJ1-4; D not resolved. The V gene lost 0 bases and the J gene lost 6 bases, with 12 bases spanning the gap. Germline assignment: CDR1 SGHRS and CDR2 YFSETQ. This CDR3 contains 15 residues. CDR3 amino acids: CASSLVTGGDEKLFF. CDR3 nucleotides: TGCGCCAGCAGCTTGGTGACGGGTGGCGATGAAAAACTGTTTTTT. The full variable domain, with the rest looked up from reference TRBV5-1 and TRBJ1-4, is KAGVTQTPRYLIKTRGQQVTLSCSPISGHRSVSWYQQTPGQGLQFLFEYFSETQRNKGNFPGRFSGRQFSNSRSEMNVSTLELGDSALYLCASSLVTGGDEKLFFGSGTQLSVL.

The rearrangement joins TRBV6-1 to TRBJ1-2; unclear D gene. The length of the CDR3 is 14 residues. Germline CDR1 reads MNHNS; CDR2 reads SASEGT. Trimming pared 2 bases from V and 7 bases from J, leaving 14 bases between. The CDR3: CASSESWERAGYTF. The CDR3 region has the DNA TGTGCCAGCAGTGAATCGTGGGAAAGAGCTGGCTACACCTTC.

The chain joins TRBV15 to TRBJ2-3, with D tentatively TRBD2 (6 bases). The V gene lost 0 bases and the J gene lost 0 bases, with 13 bases spanning the gap. The CDR3 is made up of 17 amino acids. Germline V gene data show CDR1 as LNHNV and CDR2 as YYDKDF (reference sequence). This chain's CDR3 is CATSRDISGPSTDTQYF. The CDR3 DNA is TGTGCCACCAGCAGAGATATTAGCGGACCTAGCACAGATACGCAGTATTTT.

This chain uses TRBV5-8 with TRBJ1-2; the match to TRBD1 covers 10 bases. Unmatched junction bases numbered 4, after V lost 4 bases and J lost 4 bases. The CDR3 has 14 amino acids. Looked up from germline, CDR1 is SGHTS and CDR2 is YDEGEE. CDR3 bases: TGTGCCAGCAGCAGGGACAGGGGAGGCTATGGCTACACCTTC. This codes for CASSRDRGGYGYTF.

The rearrangement joins TRBV7-3 to TRBJ1-6; D ambiguous. The CDR3 loop spans 14 amino acids. From germline, CDR1 is SGHTA and CDR2 FQGTGA. Deletions cut 4 bases from V and 6 bases from J, with 10 bases between. CDR3 residues: CASSSSGTNSPLHF. The CDR3 nucleotides read TGTGCCAGCAGCTCGTCCGGTACTAATTCACCCCTCCACTTT. Full variable domain (missing parts from reference TRBV7-3 and TRBJ1-6): GAGVSQTPSNKVTEKGKYVELRCDPISGHTALYWYRQSLGQGPEFLIYFQGTGAADDSGLPNDRFFAVRPEGSVSTLKIQRTERGDSAVYLCASSSSGTNSPLHFGNGTRLTVT.

The gene calls are TRBV11-1 and TRBJ2-5; D is uncertain. V dropped 1 base and J dropped 3 bases, with 12 bases sitting between them. From germline, CDR1 is SGHAT and CDR2 FQDESV (reference sequence). This CDR3 is built from 15 residues. CDR3 loop: CASSLGLSPEETQYF. The CDR3, as DNA: TGTGCCAGCAGCTTAGGACTCAGCCCCGAAGAGACCCAGTACTTC.

This chain links TRBV6-5 with TRBJ1-5; 7 positions match TRBD1. CDR1 is MNHEY and CDR2 is SVGAGI in the germline V gene. The CDR3 loop spans 13 amino acids. The V and J ends lost 6 bases and 7 bases, in that order; junction bases with no gene match: 6. The CDR3 nucleotides are TGTGCCAGCAGGGCTGACAGGGTACAGCCCCAGCATTTT. Its translation is CASRADRVQPQHF.

The chain employs TRBV28 and TRBJ2-7; the D is unclear. Trimming cost V 1 base and J 0 bases, with 10 bases left between them. Per the germline V gene, CDR1 is MDHEN and CDR2 is SYDVKM. The CDR3 contains 15 residues. The CDR3 here is CASSLSHIYSYEQYF. In nucleotides, the CDR3 is TGTGCCAGCAGTTTATCCCACATATACTCCTACGAGCAGTACTTC.

This chain's CDR3 is CASSLSKQGALIGYTF. The CDR3 DNA follows: TGTGCCAGCAGTTTATCCAAACAGGGGGCATTAATTGGCTACACCTTC. The gene calls are TRBV27 and TRBJ1-2; 9 bases align to TRBD1. Germline V lookup: CDR1 MNHEY, CDR2 SMNVEV (reference sequence). V shed 0 bases and J 7 bases; nucleotides not matched to a gene: 9. This CDR3 has 16 amino acids.

The chain uses TRBV28 and TRBJ1-5, with no clear D. Germline V gene data show CDR1 as MDHEN and CDR2 as SYDVKM. The CDR3 loop spans 12 amino acids. Trimming removed 0 bases at V and 9 bases at J, with 6 bases between. CDR3 sequence (DNA): TGTGCCAGCAGTTTATGGCAACGGCCCCAGCATTTT. Amino acid sequence: CASSLWQRPQHF.

V usage is TRBV12-3 or TRBV12-4 and J usage is TRBJ2-7, with TRBD2 matching over 8 bases. V trimming: 8 bases; J trimming: 3 bases; junction bases outside the gene matches: 0. This CDR3 is built from 11 residues. The CDR3 nucleotides read TGTGCCAGCGGGACTAGCTACGAGCAGTACTTC. Residues: CASGTSYEQYF.

The V call is TRBV2, the J call TRBJ2-1; D possibly corresponds to TRBD1 (6 bases). The CDR3 is made up of 12 amino acids. CDR1 is SNHLY and CDR2 is FYNNEI in the germline V gene. V gave up 6 bases and J gave up 3 bases, with 6 bases separating them. The CDR3 reads CASRDSYNEQFF. The CDR3 DNA reads TGTGCCAGCAGGGACAGCTACAATGAGCAGTTCTTC.

The chain combines TRBV12-3 or TRBV12-4 with TRBJ1-2; possibly TRBD1 for D (5 bases). Trimming stripped 8 bases from V and 3 bases from J, with 13 bases between. This CDR3 contains 13 residues. The CDR3 loop reads CASFADSYYGYTF. CDR3 in DNA: TGTGCCAGCTTCGCTGACAGCTACTATGGCTACACCTTC.

The table lists this clone with a count of one. The V and J genes are TRBV30 and TRBJ2-3, with a tentative D call TRBD1 (5 bases). The germline gives CDR1 GTSNPN, CDR2 SVGIG (reference sequence). The CDR3 length is 14 residues. V dropped 0 bases and J dropped 0 bases, with 7 bases sitting between them. The CDR3 loop is CAWSVGLSTDTQYF. Here the CDR3 DNA reads TGTGCCTGGAGTGTGGGGCTCAGCACAGATACGCAGTATTTT.

This rearrangement joins TRBV12-3 or TRBV12-4 to TRBJ2-3; D remains unclear. The CDR3 consists of 12 residues. Trimming pared 3 bases from V and 5 bases from J, leaving 6 bases between. In nucleotides, the CDR3 is TGTGCCAGCAGTTTGACTGGAGATACGCAGTATTTT. It yields the protein CASSLTGDTQYF.

This chain joins TRBV5-6 and TRBJ2-7; TRBD2 matches at 8 bases. This CDR3 contains 15 residues. CDR1 and CDR2 from the germline V gene are SGHDT and YYEEEE. The V and J ends lost 0 bases and 0 bases, in that order; junction bases with no gene match: 2. CDR3 loop: CASSLGLASSYEQYF. The CDR3 nucleotides read TGTGCCAGCAGCTTGGGACTAGCGAGCTCCTACGAGCAGTACTTC.

This chain joins TRBV11-3 and TRBJ2-1, with TRBD2 identical over 10 bases. CDR3 length: 19 amino acids. The germline V gene encodes CDR1 SGHNT and CDR2 YENEEA. With 1 base clipped from V and 3 bases from J, the junction kept 12 bases outside the gene matches. CDR3 amino acids: CASSLVPFQRGGYYNEQFF. The CDR3 DNA is TGTGCCAGCAGCTTAGTCCCATTCCAGCGGGGGGGGTACTACAATGAGCAGTTCTTC.

The chain links TRBV5-1 to TRBJ2-7; D is possibly TRBD2 (6 bases). In germline, CDR1 is SGHRS, CDR2 YFSETQ. The length of the CDR3 is 17 residues. Trimming left V 0 bases short and J 5 bases short, with 21 bases between. As DNA, the CDR3 is TGCGCCAGCAGCTTGGGGCCCGTCGGGGAAGGGAGGAACGAGCAGTACTTC. It encodes CASSLGPVGEGRNEQYF.

The rearrangement joins TRBV30 to TRBJ1-2; the match to TRBD1 covers 12 bases. Germline trimming cut 1 base from V and 4 bases from J; bases unmatched to any gene: 7. The CDR3 runs 16 residues. The germline gives CDR1 GTSNPN, CDR2 SVGIG (reference sequence). The CDR3 spells CAWSGKAGQGAYGYTF. Here the CDR3 DNA reads TGTGCCTGGAGTGGCAAAGCGGGACAGGGGGCCTATGGCTACACCTTC. The full variable domain, completed using reference TRBV30 and TRBJ1-2, is SQTIHQWPATLVQPVGSPLSLECTVEGTSNPNLYWYRQAAGRGLQLLFYSVGIGQISSEVPQNLSASRPQDRQFILSSKKLLLSDSGFYLCAWSGKAGQGAYGYTFGSGTRLTVV.

This chain joins TRBV5-1 and TRBJ2-7; 12 bases align to TRBD2. Losses at the gene ends were 0 bases for V and 3 bases for J; bases not matched to a gene: 4. There are 16 residues in the CDR3. Germline assignment: CDR1 SGHRS and CDR2 YFSETQ. CDR3 residues: CASSLGASGRDYEQYF. The CDR3 nucleotides are TGCGCCAGCAGCTTGGGTGCTAGCGGGAGGGACTACGAGCAGTACTTC.

This rearrangement joins TRBV7-9 to TRBJ1-2; TRBD1 matches 9 bases. V was pared by 5 bases and J by 2 bases, with 6 bases of the junction left unmatched. Germline CDR1 reads SEHNR; CDR2 reads FQNEAQ (reference sequence). The CDR3 contains 15 residues. The CDR3 bases are TGTGCCAGCAGCCCCCGGACAGGGGAAAACTATGGCTACACCTTC. Translating gives CASSPRTGENYGYTF.

The chain has TRBV10-3 and TRBJ2-3; the D is unclear. This CDR3 has 14 residues. V lost 8 bases and J 2 bases, leaving 14 bases between the germline ends. Per the germline V gene, CDR1 is ENHRY and CDR2 is SYGVKD. CDR3 nucleotides: TGTGCCATCCGGGTTGGTGCTCTCACAGATACGCAGTATTTT. Its translation is CAIRVGALTDTQYF.

This clone was detected only once. The V and J genes are TRBV7-2 and TRBJ2-7; 12 positions match TRBD2. After removal of 5 bases from V and 5 bases from J, the junction contained 4 bases not matched to a gene. The V gene's germline CDR1 is SGHTA and CDR2 FQGNSA. This CDR3 is built from 14 residues. For the CDR3, the DNA is TGTGCCAGCAGCCGCCTAGCGGGAGGGAACGAGCAGTACTTC. This encodes CASSRLAGGNEQYF.

The J gene is TRBJ2-5, the V gene TRBV11-3, with D perhaps TRBD2 (5 bases). The CDR3 has 14 residues. V lost 2 bases and J 5 bases, leaving 12 bases between the germline ends. The V gene's germline CDR1 is SGHNT and CDR2 YENEEA. The CDR3 sequence: CASSLYGIGETQYF. The CDR3 nucleotides are TGTGCCAGCAGCTTATACGGGATCGGGGAGACCCAGTACTTC.

The CDR3 sequence is CSVKQDYNSPLHF. The CDR3 nucleotides read TGCAGCGTTAAACAGGACTATAATTCACCCCTCCACTTT. The V gene is TRBV29-1, the J gene TRBJ1-6; the D gene is possibly TRBD1 (5 bases). CDR3 length: 13 amino acids. The germline V and J ends were trimmed by 5 bases and 3 bases, with 8 bases remaining between them. The germline CDR1 and CDR2 sequences are SQVTM and ANQGSEA.

This rearrangement joins TRBV18 to TRBJ2-5; D ambiguous. The CDR3 is 11 residues long. Germline V CDR1 and CDR2: KGHSH, LQKENI. The V and J ends lost 1 base and 3 bases respectively, with 0 bases between them. CDR3 residues: CASSPQETQYF. The CDR3 DNA reads TGTGCCAGCTCACCACAAGAGACCCAGTACTTC.

The gene calls are TRBV6-1 and TRBJ2-1, with D maybe TRBD1 (5 bases). The CDR3 length is 16 residues. The V gene lost 1 base and the J gene lost 15 bases, with 25 bases spanning the gap. CDR1 and CDR2 (germline): MNHNS, SASEGT. DNA for the CDR3: TGTGCCAGCAGTGAAGACCAGGGTGGGGTTCGAGTGGCACGGTTCTTC. This encodes CASSEDQGGVRVARFF.

The rearrangement joins TRBV6-5 to TRBJ2-3; no clear D gene. Germline V gene data show CDR1 as MNHEY and CDR2 as SVGAGI. The CDR3 is 13 residues long. Trimming took off 2 bases at V and 12 bases at J, with 15 bases between the two ends. DNA for the CDR3: TGTGCCAGCAGTTACGGTGTTTCGTTTTTTCAGTATTTT. This gives the protein CASSYGVSFFQYF.

V gene TRBV30 combines with J gene TRBJ2-3, with no clear D. The germline V gene has CDR1 GTSNPN and CDR2 SVGIG (reference sequence). The CDR3 loop spans 15 amino acids. V was cut by 2 bases and J by 5 bases, with 17 bases left in between. CDR3 nucleotide sequence: TGTGCCTGGAGTTCCGGGCAGGCCTGGGGAGATACGCAGTATTTT. It is translated as CAWSSGQAWGDTQYF.